The source of this T cell receptor beta chain is a study of T cells in Graves' hyperthyroidism and ophthalmopathy. Looked up from germline, CDR1 is KGHSH and CDR2 is LQKENI. The V end was cut by 3 bases, the J end by 3 bases, with 15 bases between. The length of the CDR3 is 15 residues. Amplification targeted TCR beta CDR3 regions from RNA transcripts. First-round RT-PCR with HTBI primers amplified the TCR CDR3 region. Using its own MiXCR run on the multiplex PCR reads, TCRdb lists one record per CDR3 protein. The sample has fewer than 600,000 distinct CDR3 sequences, 14% seen once. This clonotype has a count of ten or more.

The clonotype comes from a woman aged 18-30 years with Graves' hyperthyroidism. Source material: blood. The chain employs TRBV18 and TRBJ2-7; a weak D match, TRBD2 (6 bases). CDR3 residues: CASSPTLRGIYEQYF. In DNA form, the CDR3 reads TGTGCCAGCTCACCCACTTTACGGGGGATCTACGAGCAGTACTTC.